This T cell receptor beta chain comes out of a study of cytomegalovirus exposure and HLA in healthy donors. Study background: The 120 or so validation repertoires used a platform that matched the one used for the roughly 700 first-cohort repertoires, as a later analysis reported.

Measured with immunoSEQ multiplex PCR; TCRdb has only the in-frame clones, and not every one. This table holds roughly 50,000 clones, roughly 89% found once. Regarding the study as a whole: The study designated about 180 TCR beta chains cytomegalovirus-associated.

As for this clone: Antigen: not known.

V lost 0 bases to trimming and J lost 4 bases, with 14 bases between them. The V gene's germline CDR1 is SGHKS and CDR2 YYEKEE (reference sequence). The CDR3 is 16 amino acids. This chain joins TRBV5-5 and TRBJ1-3; D unclear. The clonotype was recovered from a woman between 18 and 30 years old in good health and CMV-seropositive. Sequencing input: PBMCs. The CDR3 reads CASSLEAGSTGNTIYF. DNA of the CDR3: TGTGCCAGCAGCTTGGAGGCGGGAAGTACGGGAAACACCATATATTTT.